Shown below are 11 T cell receptor beta chains from a single sample sequenced in a study of CD8 T cells in ankylosing spondylitis. TCRdb redid the calling of the 5' RACE reads with MiXCR, one entry per CDR3 protein. The data contain under 250,000 distinct CDR3 sequences, roughly 32% of them singletons. Sequenced input: blood, either unsorted or a sorted T cell fraction (not recorded which). Source of these receptors: a male donor with ankylosing spondylitis or in good health (not recorded which).

This clonotype was observed a few times. The chain employs TRBV29-1 and TRBJ2-1; 15 bases agree with TRBD2. The CDR3 totals 16 residues. Trimming at V came to 6 bases and at J to 8 bases, leaving 11 bases not matched to a gene. Per germline, CDR1 SQVTM and CDR2 ANQGSEA. The CDR3 DNA reads as TGCAGCGTCGGGACTAGCGGGGGGCTGGTTATAGATGAGCAGTTCTTC. Translated, it gives CSVGTSGGLVIDEQFF.

The genes are TRBV4-1 and TRBJ1-5; no reliable D call. V lost 4 bases to trimming and J lost 6 bases, with 10 bases between them. The CDR3 loop spans 13 amino acids. CDR1 and CDR2 from the germline V gene are MGHRA and YSYEKL. The CDR3 here is CASSPREGQPQHF. For the CDR3, the DNA is TGCGCCAGCAGCCCGCGGGAAGGTCAGCCCCAGCATTTT.

A few counts support this clonotype. The chain joins TRBV5-1 to TRBJ2-3, with TRBD1 identical over 10 bases. The trim removed 5 bases at V and 6 bases at J, leaving 12 bases unmatched. The V gene's germline CDR1 is SGHRS and CDR2 YFSETQ. CDR3 size: 16 residues. CDR3 sequence (DNA): TGCGCCAGCAGAGTCGGGGACAGGGGATCTCGGGATACGCAGTATTTT. Protein sequence: CASRVGDRGSRDTQYF.

This clonotype occurred a few times. This rearrangement joins TRBV6-4 to TRBJ2-3; 11 positions agree with TRBD2. Germline trimming cut 8 bases from V and 0 bases from J; bases unmatched to any gene: 13. The germline V gene has CDR1 MRHNA and CDR2 SNTAGT. There are 18 residues in the CDR3. CDR3 in amino acids: CASGLAGGQEASTDTQYF. CDR3 in DNA: TGTGCCAGCGGTTTAGCGGGGGGGCAGGAGGCTAGCACAGATACGCAGTATTTT.

The V call is TRBV6-5, the J call TRBJ1-2; TRBD1 might be the D (5 bases). Germline CDR1 MNHEY, CDR2 SVGAGI. Trimming removed 3 bases at V and 5 bases at J, with 10 bases between. CDR3 size: 13 residues. The CDR3 loop reads CASSYAGRYGYTF. The CDR3 nucleotides are TGTGCCAGCAGTTATGCAGGGAGGTATGGCTACACCTTC.

This clonotype was found a few times. The chain carries TRBV28 and TRBJ2-2; tentatively, D is TRBD1 (7 bases). Germline assignment: CDR1 MDHEN and CDR2 SYDVKM. The CDR3 totals 15 residues. Trimming took 5 bases from V and 7 from J, leaving 17 bases between them. As DNA, the CDR3 is TGTGCCAGCAGTGGGGGGACAGTCCGTAACGGGGAGCTGTTTTTT. Protein product: CASSGGTVRNGELFF. The full variable domain, rest sourced from reference TRBV28 and TRBJ2-2, is DVKVTQSSRYLVKRTGEKVFLECVQDMDHENMFWYRQDPGLGLRLIYFSYDVKMKEKGDIPEGYSVSREKKERFSLILESASTNQTSMYLCASSGGTVRNGELFFGEGSRLTVL.

This clonotype was picked up a small number of times. The V call is TRBV6-5, the J call TRBJ2-3; TRBD2 aligns across 11 bases. This CDR3 is 12 amino acids long. V shed 4 bases, J shed 14 bases, and the junction held 5 bases outside the gene matches. Germline CDR1 is MNHEY and CDR2 is SVGAGI. The DNA of the CDR3 is TGTGCCAGCAGTTCACTAGCGGGGGAATGGTATTTT. Its translation is CASSSLAGEWYF.

This clonotype was seen more than once but under ten times. The chain joins TRBV20-1 to TRBJ2-5, with 8 bases lining up with TRBD2. This CDR3 contains 16 residues. Trimming at V came to 0 bases and at J to 2 bases, leaving 8 bases not matched to a gene. CDR1 and CDR2 (germline): DFQATT, SNEGSKA (reference sequence). The CDR3 bases are TGCAGTGCTAGAGATCTGGTGGGACTAGAGCAAGAGACCCAGTACTTC. Translating it yields CSARDLVGLEQETQYF.

This clonotype was seen ten or more times. The V and J genes are TRBV29-1 and TRBJ2-3; TRBD1 is a possible D gene (6 bases). The CDR3 is 13 residues long. Trimming stripped 6 bases from V and 1 base from J, with 11 bases between. The germline V gene has CDR1 SQVTM and CDR2 ANQGSEA. CDR3 amino acids: CSVAQGRTDTQYF. CDR3 DNA: TGCAGCGTCGCACAGGGTCGCACAGATACGCAGTATTTT.

V usage is TRBV7-6 and J usage is TRBJ1-1; a weak D match, TRBD1 (6 bases). CDR3 length equals 13 residues. The germline gives CDR1 SGHVS, CDR2 FNYEAQ. The V end lost 4 bases, the J end lost 1 base, and 7 bases lay between the germline ends. The CDR3 sequence: CASSWGPNTEAFF. DNA for the CDR3: TGTGCCAGCAGCTGGGGGCCGAACACTGAAGCTTTCTTT.

This clonotype occurred once. Here the CDR3 DNA reads TGTGCCAGCAGAAAAGCAGGGGCCTCTGAAGCTTTCTTT. Its protein product is CASRKAGASEAFF. The chain recombines TRBV12-3 or TRBV12-4 with TRBJ1-1; maybe TRBD1 (6 bases). The CDR3 is 13 residues long. The V end was cut by 6 bases, the J end by 6 bases, with 14 bases between.